This T cell receptor beta chain was retrieved from a study of blood T cell repertoires in COVID-19 (dated by TCRdb to 2018 to 2021). Context from the whole study: The collaborator samples originated in the United States, Italy and Spain and spanned the acute and convalescent phases of COVID-19. A de-identified subject ID, COVID-19 status, age in years and sex were almost always included in the sample metadata. Samples were obtained from the ongoing ImmuneRACE study (first 160 participants) and from some 1,300 subjects provided by 6 global collaborators. The repertoires were released in a freely available public database meant as a resource for research on the immune response to SARS-CoV-2. Where available, HLA class I and class II types were taken from metadata supplied by the sample provider and were not determined by assay-based typing. The prospective study material was composed of cDNA or gDNA derived from T cells, B-cell-depleted T cells, or PBMCs. The dataset comprised deeply sampled blood TCRbeta repertoires from subjects exposed to, actively infected with, or recovered from COVID-19.

Participants in the prospective study were aged about 18 to 95 years, lived in some 24 United States geographic areas, and enrolled through a virtual design. In the prospective study, cohorts were assigned on the basis of participant-reported clinical history obtained from a screening survey and a study questionnaire. ImmuneRACE Cohort 3 recovered participants were defined by two consecutive negative NP/OP PCR tests, healthcare professional clearance, or symptom resolution. Mobile phlebotomists in the prospective study collected whole blood, serum and a nasopharyngeal or oropharyngeal swab from every participant. Additional blood draws and questionnaires over a roughly two-month period could optionally be provided by prospective study participants. Before DNA extraction, blood samples from the prospective study were shipped at room temperature or frozen. As regards this clone: Its antigen remains unidentified. No per-base quality is available; no much larger clone lies one base away.

General conclusions and limits of the study: The amount of clinical and demographic metadata varied by source and participant and was provided uncurated.

TCRbeta CDR3 regions were amplified from genomic DNA using the immunoSEQ Assay, a bias-controlled multiplex PCR. Per the original workflow: Within the assay, amplification of reference gene primers was used to estimate how many nucleated cells each sample contained. To quantify the absolute abundance of each unique TCRbeta CDR3 rearrangement, sequence reads were collapsed and filtered. For each sample, productive Simpson clonality was calculated as the square root of Simpson's diversity index over productive rearrangements. Entries here come from immuneACCESS through TCRdb and include only in-frame sequences with V and J called. Some clones fail to appear in such tables; in the studies checked, an unresolved V gene covers under half of the shortfall, and the cause of the remainder is unknown. Clonal size and the V and J genes are those of that table, whereas D and trimming came from the DNA. Within this sample are roughly 340,000 clones, with approximately 92% of them counted one time only. More than 0.8% of the sample rests with the top ten.

The germline V gene provides CDR1 SGHRS and CDR2 YFSETQ. Trimming takes 4 bases off V and 4 bases off J; junction bases not matched to a gene: 7. The CDR3, cysteine through phenylalanine, is 16 amino acids long. Solely the CDR3 DNA is kept, with 48 bases framed from the first base. The origin of this receptor is a man aged 18-30 years who had recovered from COVID-19. The chain joins TRBV5-1 to TRBJ2-1, with 11 central nucleotides matching TRBD1. Sequences were obtained from PBMCs or T cells enriched from blood (not recorded which). The nucleotides read TGCGCCAGCAGCAGATCCGGGACAGGGGGTTACAATGAGCAGTTCTTC. This codes for CASSRSGTGGYNEQFF. The variable domain in full, with residues beyond the CDR3 obtained from the reference TRBV5-1 and TRBJ2-1 genes, is KAGVTQTPRYLIKTRGQQVTLSCSPISGHRSVSWYQQTPGQGLQFLFEYFSETQRNKGNFPGRFSGRQFSNSRSEMNVSTLELGDSALYLCASSRSGTGGYNEQFFGPGTRLTVL.